The rows below give T cell receptor beta chains drawn from one sample of a study of molecular identifiers for immune sequencing clone quantification. Using its own MiXCR run on the PCR reads, TCRdb lists one record per CDR3 protein. The sample contains some 650,000 distinct CDR3 sequences, approximately 20% of which appear only once. The sample was naive CD8+ T cells from blood, with Jurkat cell RNA spiked in. The receptors originated from a human donor in good health. Some libraries in this study had Jurkat cell RNA spiked in. CDR3s include the opening cysteine and the closing phenylalanine or tryptophan. Fields, in order: CDR3 DNA, CDR3 protein, D gene, V gene, clone size, J gene. A D gene is named only where the DNA matches it firmly. Part of the rows lack a size; the others show once, few, many or a class for expanded clones.

CDR3 DNA: TGTGCCAGCAGTCGGGGGGGGGATCAGCCCCAGCATTTT
CDR3 protein: CASSRGGDQPQHF
D gene: -
V gene: TRBV28
clone size: -
J gene: TRBJ1-5

CDR3 DNA: TGTGCCAGCAGCTTAGAACTAGCGGGATGGTCCGTTGAGCAGTTCTTC
CDR3 protein: CASSLELAGWSVEQFF
D gene: TRBD2
V gene: TRBV7-2
clone size: many
J gene: TRBJ2-1

CDR3 DNA: TGCAGTGTGTTCATGAAGGACAGGGTTGAAGATACGCAGTATTTT
CDR3 protein: CSVFMKDRVEDTQYF
D gene: TRBD1
V gene: TRBV20-1
clone size: -
J gene: TRBJ2-3

CDR3 DNA: TGTGCCTGGGGGGGGGCCGACCCCGGGGAGCTGTTTTTT
CDR3 protein: CAWGGADPGELFF
D gene: -
V gene: TRBV30
clone size: many
J gene: TRBJ2-2

CDR3 DNA: TGTGCCAGCAGTCCCGGGGGACAGCCGAGCTCCTACGAGCAGTACTTC
CDR3 protein: CASSPGGQPSSYEQYF
D gene: -
V gene: TRBV27
clone size: -
J gene: TRBJ2-7

CDR3 DNA: TGTGCCAGCAGCTTCGGACAGGCGGGGATTCATGGCTACACCTTC
CDR3 protein: CASSFGQAGIHGYTF
D gene: TRBD1
V gene: TRBV6-5
clone size: many
J gene: TRBJ1-2

CDR3 DNA: TGTGCCAGCAGTGAACTGGTGGTTTCCTACAATGAGCAGTTCTTC
CDR3 protein: CASSELVVSYNEQFF
D gene: -
V gene: TRBV6-1
clone size: few
J gene: TRBJ2-1

CDR3 DNA: TGTGCCAGCAGTCCCCATTGGGCAGACGACACCGGGGAGCTGTTTTTT
CDR3 protein: CASSPHWADDTGELFF
D gene: -
V gene: TRBV28
clone size: few
J gene: TRBJ2-2

CDR3 DNA: TGTGCCAGCAGCTTATCCCCCGGGACAGGAAAAAAGAAAACAACTAATGAAAAACTGTTTTTT
CDR3 protein: CASSLSPGTGKKKTTNEKLFF
D gene: TRBD1
V gene: TRBV11-3
clone size: many
J gene: TRBJ1-4

CDR3 DNA: TGCAGTGCTAGAGACTCGGGACTACCATACAATGAGCAGTTCTTC
CDR3 protein: CSARDSGLPYNEQFF
D gene: TRBD2
V gene: TRBV20-1
clone size: -
J gene: TRBJ2-1

CDR3 DNA: TGCGCCAGCAGCCCCCGGGGGGGGGCAAATGAGCAGTTCTTC
CDR3 protein: CASSPRGGANEQFF
D gene: TRBD2
V gene: TRBV4-1
clone size: few
J gene: TRBJ2-1

CDR3 DNA: TGTGCCAGCAGCTTAGGACCTGATGGGGCCGAAAACTATGGCTACACCTTC
CDR3 protein: CASSLGPDGAENYGYTF
D gene: -
V gene: TRBV11-2
clone size: few
J gene: TRBJ1-2

CDR3 DNA: TGCAGCGTTGAAGCTATGACAGGGGGGATTAACTATGGCTACACCTTC
CDR3 protein: CSVEAMTGGINYGYTF
D gene: TRBD1
V gene: TRBV29-1
clone size: once
J gene: TRBJ1-2

CDR3 DNA: TGTGCCAGCAGTGGCATCCCCCGACTGAGGGGGCCCGTAGGAGATACGCAGTATTTT
CDR3 protein: CASSGIPRLRGPVGDTQYF
D gene: TRBD1
V gene: TRBV6-1
clone size: -
J gene: TRBJ2-3

CDR3 DNA: TGTGCCAGCAGTGAATGGGGGGAAAGCACAGATACGCAGTATTTT
CDR3 protein: CASSEWGESTDTQYF
D gene: -
V gene: TRBV25-1
clone size: -
J gene: TRBJ2-3

CDR3 DNA: TGTGCCAGCAGCCCCAGTTTTCATTTGGATTACGAGCAGTACTTC
CDR3 protein: CASSPSFHLDYEQYF
D gene: -
V gene: TRBV7-2
clone size: many
J gene: TRBJ2-7

CDR3 DNA: TGCAGCGTTGTGGACAGCCGAACGAACACCGGGGAGCTGTTTTTT
CDR3 protein: CSVVDSRTNTGELFF
D gene: -
V gene: TRBV29-1
clone size: many
J gene: TRBJ2-2

CDR3 DNA: TGCGCCAGCAGCTTGCCTAGCTGGGATGAGCAGTTCTTC
CDR3 protein: CASSLPSWDEQFF
D gene: -
V gene: TRBV5-1
clone size: -
J gene: TRBJ2-1

CDR3 DNA: TGTGCCTGGAGTAAGGGACAGGGAAATCAGCCCCAGCATTTT
CDR3 protein: CAWSKGQGNQPQHF
D gene: TRBD1
V gene: TRBV30
clone size: many
J gene: TRBJ1-5

CDR3 DNA: TGTGCCAGCAGCTATAGGGACCCCCAAGAGACCCAGTACTTC
CDR3 protein: CASSYRDPQETQYF
D gene: -
V gene: TRBV13
clone size: few
J gene: TRBJ2-5

CDR3 DNA: TGTGCCAGTAGTATCCGTCAGGGGACTACTAGCACAGATACGCAGTATTTT
CDR3 protein: CASSIRQGTTSTDTQYF
D gene: -
V gene: TRBV19
clone size: many
J gene: TRBJ2-3

CDR3 DNA: TGTGCCAGCAGCCAAGGTCTTCGGTTAACAGATACGCAGTATTTT
CDR3 protein: CASSQGLRLTDTQYF
D gene: -
V gene: TRBV3-1
clone size: many
J gene: TRBJ2-3

CDR3 DNA: TGTGCCAGCAGCTTTGTGACAGATATCTTCACCGGGGAGCTGTTTTTT
CDR3 protein: CASSFVTDIFTGELFF
D gene: -
V gene: TRBV7-2
clone size: many
J gene: TRBJ2-2

CDR3 DNA: TGTGCCAGCAGAGAAGGGGAAGAGACCCAGTACTTC
CDR3 protein: CASREGEETQYF
D gene: -
V gene: TRBV28
clone size: many
J gene: TRBJ2-5

CDR3 DNA: TGTGCCACCCAACGGGGGGGGTTGGAGCAGTACTTC
CDR3 protein: CATQRGGLEQYF
D gene: TRBD2
V gene: TRBV6-5
clone size: many
J gene: TRBJ2-7

CDR3 DNA: TGTGCCAGCAGGGGCTCTGGGGCCAACGTCCTGACTTTC
CDR3 protein: CASRGSGANVLTF
D gene: -
V gene: TRBV27
clone size: many
J gene: TRBJ2-6

CDR3 DNA: TGTGCCAGCAGTCCGGGACCCTTAACCCCCACAGATACACAGTATTTT
CDR3 protein: CASSPGPLTPTDTQYF
D gene: -
V gene: TRBV27
clone size: -
J gene: TRBJ2-3

CDR3 DNA: TGTGCCAGCAGTGTGGGTAGGTTGAACACTGAAGCTTTCTTT
CDR3 protein: CASSVGRLNTEAFF
D gene: -
V gene: TRBV2
clone size: many
J gene: TRBJ1-1

CDR3 DNA: TGTGCCAGCAGCGTCGGGACTAGCGGAGCCTACGAGCAGTACTTC
CDR3 protein: CASSVGTSGAYEQYF
D gene: TRBD2
V gene: TRBV9
clone size: many
J gene: TRBJ2-7

CDR3 DNA: TGTGCCAGCAGTTTCACACCCCTCCCAGGGCCAAGAACAGATACGCAGTATTTT
CDR3 protein: CASSFTPLPGPRTDTQYF
D gene: -
V gene: TRBV27
clone size: many
J gene: TRBJ2-3

CDR3 DNA: TGTGCCAGCAGTTTAAAGACGGGAAGAAGCTCCTACGAGCAGTACTTC
CDR3 protein: CASSLKTGRSSYEQYF
D gene: -
V gene: TRBV28
clone size: many
J gene: TRBJ2-7

CDR3 DNA: TGTGCCAGCAGCCTGCCTGCTAGCGGGGGCCCGAAACGCACAGATACGCAGTATTTT
CDR3 protein: CASSLPASGGPKRTDTQYF
D gene: TRBD2
V gene: TRBV7-9
clone size: many
J gene: TRBJ2-3